The source of this TCR beta chain is a study of T cell repertoires in cytomegalovirus infection. TCRdb independently ran MiXCR on the reads; one entry per CDR3 protein. The sample carries some 680,000 distinct CDR3 sequences, less than 40% recorded once. The germline V gene has CDR1 SGHDT and CDR2 YYEEEE. The CDR3 has 14 amino acids. V was clipped by 1 base and J by 6 bases, with 13 bases between them. There are a few counts of this clonotype. This sequence joins TRBV5-6 and TRBJ1-1; D possibly corresponds to TRBD1 (6 bases). What was sequenced was PBMCs. The receptor comes from a human donor in good health (CMV status not recorded). Some clones in this sample may be carry-over from other donors' samples. The CDR3: CASSLFRGQSEAFF. The CDR3 DNA is TGTGCCAGCAGCTTGTTTCGAGGACAGTCTGAAGCTTTCTTT. The full variable domain, in which reference TRBV5-6 and TRBJ1-1 provide the parts outside the CDR3, is DAGVTQSPTHLIKTRGQQVTLRCSPKSGHDTVSWYQQALGQGPQFIFQYYEEEERQRGNFPDRFSGHQFPNYSSELNVNALLLGDSALYLCASSLFRGQSEAFFGQGTRLTVV.